The T cell receptor beta chain described here comes from a study of blood T cells in healthy people across ages. A sample-barcoded 5' primer and a J-beta primer mix were used in a second PCR of roughly 7 to 12 cycles. A single record per CDR3 protein comes from TCRdb applying MiXCR to the 5' RACE reads. The table lists approximately 960,000 distinct CDR3 sequences, under 35% of them singletons, with 10% in the top ten. The same sample was also studied in work on T cells of mothers and their children. Per that paper: Donation was provided by three healthy Caucasian mothers along with their six children.

Sequencing was performed on blood. The TCR sequence derives from a woman aged 40 to 50 in good health.

CDR3 in DNA: TGTGCCAGCAGTCCCGTGATCAATAGCAATCAGCCCCAGCATTTT. Its translation: CASSPVINSNQPQHF. V and J are TRBV27 and TRBJ1-5, with D uncertain. V gave up 5 bases and J gave up 0 bases, with 11 bases separating them. Looked up from germline, CDR1 is MNHEY and CDR2 is SMNVEV (reference sequence). The CDR3 covers 15 residues.